A selection of T cell receptor beta chains follows, all from one sample in a study of T-cell reconstitution after alpha-beta-depleted transplantation in children. Each CDR3 protein is one row after TCRdb ran MiXCR on the PCR reads. The table shows more than 300,000 distinct CDR3 sequences, with around 16% occurring only once. The sequenced sample was PBMCs, mostly from graft donor cells, obtained 360 days after TCRalphabeta/CD19-depleted stem cell transplant. The receptors originated from a male patient under 10 years old who had a stem cell transplant for acute lymphoblastic leukemia, so the T cells may come from the graft donor. Each CDR3 is given with its conserved first and last residue. The D gene is left open where the match is weak. Clone size is given for some rows only: seen once, a few or many times, or a class if the clone is expanded.

.	TRBD1	TRBJ2-7	TRBV6-5	TGTGCCAGCAGACAGGGGGGCGAGCAGTACTTC	CASRQGGEQYF
few	.	TRBJ2-2	TRBV7-9	TGTGCCAGCAGTTCCCCTAGAGTCGGGGAGCTGTTTTTT	CASSSPRVGELFF
.	TRBD1	TRBJ2-4	TRBV14	TGTGCCAGCAGCCAACCAAAGGGGGCGGATAGAGACATTCAGTACTTC	CASSQPKGADRDIQYF
.	TRBD2	TRBJ2-1	TRBV20-1	TGCAGTGCTAGAGATACTAGCGGGCGGAACTACAATGAGCAGTTCTTC	CSARDTSGRNYNEQFF
.	TRBD2	TRBJ2-2	TRBV28	TGTGCCAGCAGTTCGCCCCCCTTCGGACTAGCGGGGGCAGGCACCGGGGAGCTGTTTTTT	CASSSPPFGLAGAGTGELFF
.	TRBD2	TRBJ2-3	TRBV18	TGTGCCAGCTCACCACTCCCGGGACTAGCGGGTTTTCAAACAGATACGCAGTATTTT	CASSPLPGLAGFQTDTQYF
many	.	TRBJ2-1	TRBV5-1	TGCGCCAGCAGCTTGGATGACAGTCATGAGCAGTTCTTC	CASSLDDSHEQFF
.	TRBD2	TRBJ2-3	TRBV5-6	TGTGCCAGCAGCTTGGGGTCTAGCGGTTACACAGATACGCAGTATTTT	CASSLGSSGYTDTQYF
few	.	TRBJ2-6	TRBV9	TGTGCCAGCAGCGTGGGCAGGAAAAGCTCTGGGGCCAACGTCCTGACTTTC	CASSVGRKSSGANVLTF
few	TRBD2	TRBJ2-3	TRBV25-1	TGTGCCAGCAGTTCAGGAGCGGGGAGCCCCACAGATACGCAGTATTTT	CASSSGAGSPTDTQYF
.	.	TRBJ2-2	TRBV5-5	TGTGCCAGCAGCTTGGTGGCCGGGAGTGGTATCGGGGAGCTGTTTTTT	CASSLVAGSGIGELFF
many	TRBD2	TRBJ2-1	TRBV12-3/TRBV12-4	TGTGCCAGTAGGACTAGCGCGTACAATGAGCAGTTCTTC	CASRTSAYNEQFF
few	.	TRBJ1-2	TRBV28	TGTGCCAGTAGTGCAGGCGGAGGCCGGATCTATGGCTACACCTTC	CASSAGGGRIYGYTF
few	.	TRBJ2-7	TRBV28	TGTGCCAGCAGTTTAAACGAATTTACAACAGGGCTCGCCTACGAGCAGTACTTC	CASSLNEFTTGLAYEQYF
few	TRBD1	TRBJ2-1	TRBV19	TGTGCCAGTAGTATCTCGGGACAGTACAATGAGCAGTTCTTC	CASSISGQYNEQFF
.	TRBD2	TRBJ2-5	TRBV7-9	TGTGCCAGCAGCTTACGGCTAGCGGGAGAGGAGACCCAGTACTTC	CASSLRLAGEETQYF
few	.	TRBJ2-1	TRBV14	TGTGCCAGCAGCCAAGATAGGTGGGAGAGGGAATACAATGAGCAGTTCTTC	CASSQDRWEREYNEQFF
.	.	TRBJ1-5	TRBV20-1	TGCAGTGCTAGAGCACAGGGAACACAGCCCCAGCATTTT	CSARAQGTQPQHF
.	TRBD2	TRBJ2-1	TRBV20-1	TGCAGTGCCGTGACTAGCGGGAGAGGGAATGAGCAGTTCTTC	CSAVTSGRGNEQFF
few	TRBD1	TRBJ2-1	TRBV6-1	TGTGCCAGCAGTCCTGACAGGGTTGCGGTCTACAATGAGCAGTTCTTC	CASSPDRVAVYNEQFF
.	.	TRBJ2-5	TRBV6-6	TGTGCCAGCAGTTACCCGGAGGAAGAGACCCAGTACTTC	CASSYPEEETQYF
.	.	TRBJ2-7	TRBV28	TGTGCCAGCAGTTTTTGGGCCTACGAGCAGTACTTC	CASSFWAYEQYF
many	.	TRBJ2-1	TRBV12-3/TRBV12-4	TGTGCCAGCAGTTATCTTGGAGTTTTTTTGGCGAGACCCTACAATGAGCAGTTCTTC	CASSYLGVFLARPYNEQFF
few	.	TRBJ2-4	TRBV5-5	TGTGCCAGCAGCTCCTTCGACAGGAGGGGGGACATTCAGTACTTC	CASSSFDRRGDIQYF
.	.	TRBJ1-2	TRBV12-3/TRBV12-4	TGTGCCAGCAGCCTTACAGGGCGCGGCTACACCTTC	CASSLTGRGYTF
.	TRBD2	TRBJ2-1	TRBV6-2/TRBV6-3	TGTGCCAGCAGTTCGCGAACTAGCGGGGTAAGCTCCTACAATGAGCAGTTCTTC	CASSSRTSGVSSYNEQFF
.	TRBD2	TRBJ2-5	TRBV29-1	TGCAGCGTTGTTGAAGCGGGACCTTACTTC	CSVVEAGPYF
few	TRBD1	TRBJ2-7	TRBV7-9	TGTGCCAGCAGCTTAGGGAGACAGGGCCCCTACGAGCAGTACTTC	CASSLGRQGPYEQYF
.	.	TRBJ2-3	TRBV20-1	TGCAGTGCTCCCGGGACTAGCACAGATACGCAGTATTTT	CSAPGTSTDTQYF
.	TRBD2	TRBJ2-2	TRBV20-1	TGCAGTGCTAGAGATCGGCGCGGGGGGAACACCGGGGAGCTGTTTTTT	CSARDRRGGNTGELFF
.	.	TRBJ2-1	TRBV11-2	TGTGCCAGCAGTCAGCCTGACCTCTGGGGGTACAATGAGCAGTTCTTC	CASSQPDLWGYNEQFF
few	TRBD1	TRBJ2-7	TRBV7-6	TGTGCCAGCAGCCCGGGACAGGGGTTCGCCTACGAGCAGTACTTC	CASSPGQGFAYEQYF
many	TRBD2	TRBJ2-1	TRBV20-1	TGCAGTGCTACCGGGACTAGTAGCTCCTACAATGAGCAGTTCTTC	CSATGTSSSYNEQFF
few	.	TRBJ2-7	TRBV6-2/TRBV6-3	TGTGCCAGCAGTTACTCGTACGGCGGTAGCTCCTACGAGCAGTACTTC	CASSYSYGGSSYEQYF
few	.	TRBJ2-3	TRBV7-2	TGTGCCAGCAGCTTCTCCCCCGGGGGCCTAGATGATGCGCAGTATTTT	CASSFSPGGLDDAQYF
few	.	TRBJ2-2	TRBV15	TGTGCCACCAGCAGCCAGTGGACCGGGGAGCTGTTTTTT	CATSSQWTGELFF